This TCR beta chain was captured in a study of T cells after yellow fever vaccination. CDR3 size: 13 residues. Trimming at V came to 4 bases and at J to 11 bases, leaving 9 bases not matched to a gene. Germline values: CDR1 MNHEY, CDR2 SMNVEV (reference sequence). Study-wide results and caveats: On re-exposure, the response was weaker but peaked faster, at day 5 versus 15.

This clonotype was detected a few times. Its specificity is unknown. TCRdb analysed the 5' RACE reads with MiXCR anew, one entry per CDR3 protein. The table shows a few hundred thousand distinct CDR3 sequences, with about a sixth occurring only once. Sequenced here: PBMCs, sampled 5 to 6 days after the first yellow fever vaccination. This TCR came from a man between 18 and 35 years old who received the YFV17D yellow fever vaccine. V usage is TRBV27 and J usage is TRBJ2-3, with TRBD1 identical over 7 bases. In nucleotides, the CDR3 is TGTGCCAGCAGTTCTCACAGGGGAGTGGGGCAGTATTTT. Protein sequence: CASSSHRGVGQYF.